Listed below are T cell receptor beta chains from one sample, sequenced in a study of regulatory T cells in long-lasting Graves disease. TCRdb ran MiXCR on the multiplex PCR reads and lists one entry per CDR3 protein. Found here are about 310,000 distinct CDR3 sequences, 18% of them singletons; the top ten hold about 39%. Here the sequenced sample was peripheral blood mononuclear cells (PBMCs), taken at new diagnosis, from a patient treated with antithyroid drugs. These receptors were collected from a female donor with Graves disease. Each CDR3 is given with its conserved first and last residue. A D gene is named only where the DNA matches it firmly. Not every row has a clone size; where given, it reads once, few, many or a size class.

>.|TRBV5-8|few|TRBJ2-7
CASSLGDTKTWEQYF
TGTGCCAGCAGCCTAGGGGACACGAAGACGTGGGAGCAGTACTTC
>TRBD1|TRBV19|.|TRBJ1-2
CASSPGTGGFGYTF
TGTGCCAGTAGCCCCGGGACAGGGGGTTTTGGCTACACCTTC
>.|TRBV9|many|TRBJ1-1
CASSVGVGNRLNTEAFF
TGTGCCAGCAGCGTCGGCGTCGGGAACAGGCTGAACACTGAAGCTTTCTTT
>TRBD1|TRBV12-3/TRBV12-4|many|TRBJ1-1
CASNLWGGQGGAFF
TGTGCCAGCAACCTGTGGGGGGGACAGGGAGGGGCTTTCTTT
>TRBD2|TRBV11-3|many|TRBJ2-2
CATAPGLLVPGELFF
TGTGCCACCGCTCCGGGACTACTAGTACCCGGGGAGCTGTTTTTT
>.|TRBV18|.|TRBJ2-7
CASSPGWGPAASYEQYF
TGTGCCAGCTCACCGGGATGGGGGCCAGCGGCCTCCTACGAGCAGTACTTC
>.|TRBV12-3/TRBV12-4|many|TRBJ2-7
CASSFRGHLTYEQYF
TGTGCCAGCAGTTTCCGCGGACACCTAACCTACGAGCAGTACTTC
>.|TRBV5-1|many|TRBJ2-7
CASSSSASSYEQYF
TGCGCCAGCAGCTCCTCGGCCAGCTCCTACGAGCAGTACTTC
>.|TRBV27|many|TRBJ2-2
CASGRVGGNTGELFF
TGTGCCAGCGGGAGAGTGGGGGGCAACACCGGGGAGCTGTTTTTT
>TRBD2|TRBV27|many|TRBJ2-7
CASSLAGAIEQYF
TGTGCCAGCAGTTTAGCGGGAGCTATCGAGCAGTACTTC
>.|TRBV11-3|many|TRBJ2-4
CASSLGGNIQYF
TGTGCCAGCAGCTTAGGGGGAAACATTCAGTACTTC
>.|TRBV18|.|TRBJ1-6
CASSQQQGSYNSPLHF
TGTGCCAGCTCACAACAACAGGGCTCCTATAATTCACCCCTCCACTTT
>.|TRBV20-1|many|TRBJ1-5
CSARLTGGNSNQPQHF
TGCAGTGCTAGACTAACGGGGGGCAATAGCAATCAGCCCCAGCATTTT
>TRBD1|TRBV28|few|TRBJ2-3
CASRHGTANTDTQYF
TGTGCCAGCAGACACGGGACAGCTAATACAGATACGCAGTATTTT
>TRBD1|TRBV29-1|few|TRBJ2-1
CSVAQGQLNNEQFF
TGCAGCGTTGCCCAGGGACAGCTAAACAATGAGCAGTTCTTC
>.|TRBV5-1|many|TRBJ1-1
CASSLGVEGAFF
TGCGCCAGCAGCTTGGGGGTGGAGGGAGCTTTCTTT
>.|TRBV20-1|.|TRBJ1-1
CSARGPINTEAFF
TGCAGTGCTAGAGGCCCGATAAACACTGAAGCTTTCTTT
>TRBD2|TRBV12-3/TRBV12-4|many|TRBJ2-1
CASKRRGTSGNNEQFF
TGTGCCAGCAAGCGCAGAGGGACTAGCGGGAACAATGAGCAGTTCTTC
>TRBD1|TRBV28|.|TRBJ2-7
CASSSTGTGSGEQYF
TGTGCCAGCAGTTCGACCGGGACAGGGTCAGGCGAGCAGTACTTC
>.|TRBV18|.|TRBJ2-7
CASSPLSGTSNEQYF
TGTGCCAGCTCACCTCTCTCCGGGACCTCTAACGAGCAGTACTTC
>.|TRBV19|.|TRBJ1-2
CASSEQGRGLYGYTF
TGTGCCAGTAGTGAACAGGGACGGGGCCTCTATGGCTACACCTTC
>.|TRBV24-1|many|TRBJ2-5
CATRKGQQETQYF
TGTGCCACCAGGAAAGGACAGCAAGAGACCCAGTACTTC
>TRBD2|TRBV12-3/TRBV12-4|few|TRBJ2-5
CASSLLATGQETQYF
TGTGCCAGCAGTCTACTAGCGACGGGGCAAGAGACCCAGTACTTC
>TRBD2|TRBV24-1|few|TRBJ2-7
CATSDPGGEQYF
TGTGCCACCAGTGATCCGGGGGGGGAGCAGTACTTC
>.|TRBV5-1|many|TRBJ2-7
CASSLEGGVTYEQYF
TGCGCCAGCAGCTTGGAGGGGGGCGTAACATACGAGCAGTACTTC
>TRBD2|TRBV3-1|many|TRBJ2-7
CASGVRTSGAYYEQYF
TGTGCCAGCGGAGTCAGGACTAGCGGGGCCTACTACGAGCAGTACTTC
>TRBD1|TRBV30|many|TRBJ2-7
CAWTVQGLSYEQYF
TGTGCCTGGACCGTACAGGGGCTCTCCTACGAGCAGTACTTC
>TRBD1|TRBV12-3/TRBV12-4|.|TRBJ2-5
CASRPTGEETQYF
TGTGCCAGCAGACCGACAGGGGAAGAGACCCAGTACTTC
>.|TRBV15|many|TRBJ2-7
CATSTRDTSYEQYF
TGTGCCACCAGCACTCGGGACACGTCCTACGAGCAGTACTTC
>.|TRBV7-9|.|TRBJ2-6
CASSSPTPSGANVLTF
TGTGCCAGCAGCTCCCCAACTCCATCTGGGGCCAACGTCCTGACTTTC
>TRBD2|TRBV6-4|.|TRBJ2-3
CASSDSNTTSLTSGKTDTQYF
TGTGCCAGCAGTGACTCGAATACTACCTCTTTGACTAGCGGGAAGACAGATACGCAGTATTTT
>.|TRBV28|many|TRBJ1-1
CASSFNREAFF
TGTGCCAGCAGTTTCAACAGGGAAGCTTTCTTT
>TRBD1|TRBV6-1|.|TRBJ1-2
CASRGTGTGDGYTF
TGTGCCAGCAGGGGTACCGGGACAGGTGATGGCTACACCTTC
>TRBD2|TRBV6-1|many|TRBJ2-5
CASRPTGTSGRAETQYF
TGTGCCAGCAGACCGACCGGGACTAGCGGGAGGGCCGAGACCCAGTACTTC
>.|TRBV10-3|many|TRBJ2-6
CAISEGRRGSGANVLTF
TGTGCCATCAGTGAGGGACGAAGAGGCTCTGGGGCCAACGTCCTGACTTTC
>.|TRBV7-9|many|TRBJ1-4
CASSKPVGADEKLFF
TGTGCCAGCAGCAAACCCGTAGGGGCTGATGAAAAACTGTTTTTT
>.|TRBV27|many|TRBJ2-7
CATQRPRGRSYEQYF
TGTGCCACCCAACGCCCCCGGGGTAGATCCTACGAGCAGTACTTC
>.|TRBV7-9|few|TRBJ2-3
CASSLSGTASTDTQYF
TGTGCCAGCAGCTTATCAGGAACCGCTAGCACAGATACGCAGTATTTT
>TRBD2|TRBV10-3|many|TRBJ2-5
CAISESQRGQEDF
TGTGCCATCAGTGAGTCTCAGCGGGGCCAAGAGGACTTC
>.|TRBV29-1|many|TRBJ2-5
CSVNPSGVRETQYF
TGCAGCGTCAACCCGAGTGGGGTGAGGGAGACCCAGTACTTC
>TRBD1|TRBV19|many|TRBJ2-4
CASSIGQGADIQYF
TGTGCCAGTAGTATAGGGCAGGGGGCTGACATTCAGTACTTC